Following are 14 T cell receptor beta chains from one sample sequenced in a study of T-cell reconstitution after alpha-beta-depleted transplantation in children. Unique molecular identifiers were used to barcode this TCRbeta library. From the PCR reads, TCRdb called clonotypes with MiXCR, one entry per CDR3 protein. The top ten clones hold roughly 6.7% of a sample with fewer than 20,000 distinct CDR3 sequences, approximately 5.2% of them seen once. Sequencing used PBMCs, obtained before TCRalphabeta/CD19-depleted stem cell transplant. These receptors all come from a boy aged 5-17 years with acute lymphoblastic leukemia, due to receive a stem cell transplant.

Many counts were recorded for this clonotype. This chain links TRBV6-2 or TRBV6-3 with TRBJ2-7; D is perhaps TRBD1 or TRBD2 (5 bases each). Trimming removed 5 bases at V and 5 bases at J, with 10 bases between. Germline V lookup: CDR1 MNHEY, CDR2 SVGEGT. This CDR3 is 12 amino acids long. The CDR3 reads CASSRLGDEQYF. The CDR3 coding sequence is TGTGCCAGCAGTCGACTGGGGGACGAGCAGTACTTC.

The CDR3 is CASSEREGLYEQYF. The CDR3 nucleotides are TGTGCCAGCAGCGAGCGGGAGGGCCTCTACGAGCAGTACTTC. The chain combines TRBV11-2 with TRBJ2-7, with TRBD2 matching 10 bases. The V segment lost 5 bases and the J segment 3 bases; nucleotides outside the gene matches: 4. Germline V gene sequence: CDR1 SGHAT, CDR2 FQNNGV. The CDR3 spans 14 residues.

There are many counts of this clonotype. This chain joins TRBV5-1 and TRBJ1-3; 12 nucleotides align to TRBD1. The CDR3 contains 17 residues. The V and J ends lost 3 bases and 0 bases, in that order; junction bases with no gene match: 4. Germline V CDR1 and CDR2: SGHRS, YFSETQ. CDR3 DNA sequence: TGCGCCAGCAGCTATGGGACAGGGGGCGCCTCTGGAAACACCATATATTTT. Translation: CASSYGTGGASGNTIYF.

This clonotype was detected ten times or more. The V and J genes are TRBV7-9 and TRBJ1-4, with 8 bases matching TRBD1. This CDR3 is built from 17 residues. The germline gives CDR1 SEHNR, CDR2 FQNEAQ (reference sequence). V trimming: 0 bases; J trimming: 7 bases; junction bases outside the gene matches: 10. The chain's CDR3 is CASSLASSRGRVEKLFF. The CDR3 DNA follows: TGTGCCAGCAGCTTAGCGTCATCCAGGGGGCGCGTTGAAAAACTGTTTTTT.

The chain carries TRBV5-1 and TRBJ2-1; maybe TRBD2 (5 bases). The V end was cut by 1 base, the J end by 4 bases, with 12 bases between. CDR1 and CDR2 from the germline V gene are SGHRS and YFSETQ. The CDR3 length is 15 residues. CDR3 DNA sequence: TGCGCCAGCAGCTTGATCGGTGGCGGGTACAATGAGCAGTTCTTC. It translates to CASSLIGGGYNEQFF. The variable domain in full, with the rest retrieved from reference TRBV5-1 and TRBJ2-1, is KAGVTQTPRYLIKTRGQQVTLSCSPISGHRSVSWYQQTPGQGLQFLFEYFSETQRNKGNFPGRFSGRQFSNSRSEMNVSTLELGDSALYLCASSLIGGGYNEQFFGPGTRLTVL.

This clonotype was seen many times. CDR3 DNA: TGCGCCAGCAGCCAAGACGGGGATCAGCCCCAGCATTTT. Its protein product is CASSQDGDQPQHF. V is TRBV4-1 and J is TRBJ1-5; D ambiguous. The CDR3 totals 13 residues. The germline V and J ends were trimmed by 0 bases and 5 bases, with 5 bases remaining between them. Germline V gene sequence: CDR1 MGHRA, CDR2 YSYEKL.

This clonotype was found many times. The J gene is TRBJ1-1, the V gene TRBV29-1; no clear D gene. CDR1 SQVTM and CDR2 ANQGSEA come from the germline V gene. The CDR3 totals 14 residues. V was shortened by 1 base and J by 4 bases, with 13 bases between the two germline ends. The CDR3 reads CSVEGLLGRTEAFF. The CDR3 bases are TGCAGCGTTGAAGGGCTTTTGGGCCGCACTGAAGCTTTCTTT.

This clonotype was recorded at least ten times. CDR3 in DNA: TGTGCCAGCAGTCGGGACCCCCTGCGCGAAAAACTGTTTTTT. Encoded protein: CASSRDPLREKLFF. The V gene is TRBV12-3 or TRBV12-4, the J gene TRBJ1-4, with D perhaps matching TRBD1 (5 bases). The CDR3 totals 14 residues. V lost 5 bases to trimming and J lost 8 bases, with 15 bases between them.

This clonotype is medium-sized within its sample. This rearrangement joins TRBV5-1 to TRBJ2-3; D might be TRBD1 (6 bases). Germline loops: CDR1 SGHRS, CDR2 YFSETQ. Trimming took 4 bases from V and 1 from J, leaving 10 bases between them. This CDR3 contains 14 residues. The CDR3 bases are TGCGCCAGCAGCCCCCGGACAGGCACAGATACGCAGTATTTT. Encoded protein: CASSPRTGTDTQYF. The full variable domain, rest sourced from reference TRBV5-1 and TRBJ2-3, is KAGVTQTPRYLIKTRGQQVTLSCSPISGHRSVSWYQQTPGQGLQFLFEYFSETQRNKGNFPGRFSGRQFSNSRSEMNVSTLELGDSALYLCASSPRTGTDTQYFGPGTRLTVL.

The table lists this clonotype with many counts. CDR3 loop: CASSFRGPDTQYF. Here the CDR3 DNA reads TGTGCCAGCAGCTTCAGGGGGCCAGATACGCAGTATTTT. V is TRBV27 and J is TRBJ2-3; TRBD1 aligns across 8 bases. Germline V gives CDR1 MNHEY, CDR2 SMNVEV (reference sequence). The V gene end was trimmed by 6 bases and the J gene end by 4 bases; junction bases not matched to a gene: 3. The CDR3 covers 13 residues.

Ten or more counts support this clonotype. The genes are TRBV12-3 or TRBV12-4 and TRBJ1-4; D uncertain. Trimming shortened V by 3 bases and J by 8 bases, and 7 bases separated the two germline ends. The CDR3 spans 12 residues. This CDR3 is CASSFGGEKLFF. The CDR3 region has the DNA TGTGCCAGCAGTTTTGGTGGGGAAAAACTGTTTTTT.

This clonotype occurred many times. The chain recombines TRBV7-9 with TRBJ2-1; D gene ambiguous. CDR3 size: 13 residues. The germline V gene encodes CDR1 SEHNR and CDR2 FQNEAQ (reference sequence). With 3 bases removed from V and 2 bases from J, the gap between germline ends came to 5 bases. In DNA, the CDR3 is TGTGCCAGCAGCTTGACACCCTACAATGAGCAGTTCTTC. This gives the protein CASSLTPYNEQFF. Full variable domain (missing parts from reference TRBV7-9 and TRBJ2-1): DTGVSQNPRHKITKRGQNVTFRCDPISEHNRLYWYRQTLGQGPEFLTYFQNEAQLEKSRLLSDRFSAERPKGSFSTLEIQRTEQGDSAMYLCASSLTPYNEQFFGPGTRLTVL.

By proportion, this clonotype is medium-sized. The J gene is TRBJ2-1, the V gene TRBV12-3 or TRBV12-4; D ambiguous. This CDR3 spans 12 amino acids. V lost 5 bases, J lost 3 bases, and 5 bases lay in between. CDR3 in amino acids: CASSDIYNEQFF. Here the CDR3 DNA reads TGTGCCAGCAGTGACATCTACAATGAGCAGTTCTTC.

There are many counts of this clonotype. V and J are TRBV14 and TRBJ2-4; TRBD1 is a possible D gene (5 bases). Germline loops: CDR1 SGHDN, CDR2 FVKESK. This CDR3 has 14 residues. V lost 4 bases to trimming and J lost 5 bases, with 12 bases between them. CDR3 sequence reads: CASSPQGRQNIQYF. The DNA of the CDR3 is TGTGCCAGCAGCCCTCAGGGCCGGCAAAACATTCAGTACTTC. The full variable domain, with the rest looked up from reference TRBV14 and TRBJ2-4, is EAGVTQFPSHSVIEKGQTVTLRCDPISGHDNLYWYRRVMGKEIKFLLHFVKESKQDESGMPNNRFLAERTGGTYSTLKVQPAELEDSGVYFCASSPQGRQNIQYFGAGTRLSVL.